The 15 T cell receptor beta chains below were found in one sample sequenced in a study of response to subunit inactivated influenza vaccine. Using its own MiXCR run on the RT-PCR reads, TCRdb lists one record per CDR3 protein. Among 800,000 or so distinct CDR3 sequences, 21% were seen once, and the ten largest hold 10%. The specimen was PBMCs from blood, collected about 5 days after vaccination. The source is a man aged 45-65 years who received an inactivated influenza vaccine.

This clonotype was found a few times. The chain links TRBV4-3 to TRBJ2-3; 10 positions agree with TRBD2. This CDR3 has 17 residues. Germline loops: CDR1 LGHNA, CDR2 YSLEER. V was clipped by 3 bases and J by 0 bases; unmatched bases: 6. CDR3 DNA: TGCGCCAGCAGCCAGAGTCGGACTAGCGGCAGCACAGATACGCAGTATTTT. Residues: CASSQSRTSGSTDTQYF.

The CDR3 bases are TGCAGCGTTGAAGGACAGGGGACATACGAGCAGTACTTC. It translates to CSVEGQGTYEQYF. The V gene is TRBV29-1, the J gene TRBJ2-7, with TRBD1 matching 8 bases. V lost 1 base to trimming and J lost 4 bases; unmatched junction nucleotides: 3. This CDR3 is built from 13 residues. Germline CDR1 SQVTM, CDR2 ANQGSEA.

The V and J genes are TRBV12-3 or TRBV12-4 and TRBJ1-2, with D maybe TRBD1 (5 bases). Trimming shortened V by 8 bases and J by 0 bases, and 16 bases separated the two germline ends. This CDR3 region has 15 residues. CDR3 sequence reads: CASSLTGAPNYGYTF. CDR3 nucleotide sequence: TGTGCCAGCTCCTTGACCGGGGCCCCTAACTATGGCTACACCTTC.

V is TRBV25-1 and J is TRBJ2-7, with 11 bases identical to TRBD1. V shed 7 bases, J shed 2 bases, and the junction held 7 bases outside the gene matches. CDR1 and CDR2 (germline): MGHDK, SYGVNS. The CDR3 is 15 residues long. The CDR3 here is CASTGVGQGAYEQYF. CDR3 nucleotide sequence: TGTGCCAGCACGGGGGTGGGACAGGGGGCCTACGAGCAGTACTTC.

The chain links TRBV7-2 to TRBJ1-5; D unclear. The V end was cut by 2 bases, the J end by 7 bases, with 12 bases between. Per the germline V gene, CDR1 is SGHTA and CDR2 is FQGNSA. The CDR3 runs 14 residues. The DNA of the CDR3 is TGTGCCAGCAGCTTAAAGGCCGTCGCGCAGCCCCAGCATTTT. Translating gives CASSLKAVAQPQHF.

This clonotype showed up just a few times. The J gene is TRBJ2-1, the V gene TRBV20-1, with a possible D match to TRBD1 (6 bases). Between the trimmed V and J ends, which lost 5 bases and 9 bases, there was a span of 17 bases. The germline V gene encodes CDR1 DFQATT and CDR2 SNEGSKA (reference sequence). This CDR3 is built from 13 residues. CDR3 in amino acids: CSALNTGWGEQFF. The CDR3 region has the DNA TGCAGTGCTCTTAATACAGGGTGGGGTGAGCAGTTCTTC.

V usage is TRBV29-1 and J usage is TRBJ1-4; 7 nucleotides align to TRBD1. Trimming removed 4 bases from V and 8 bases from J; junction bases left unmatched: 10. There are 14 residues in the CDR3. In germline, CDR1 is SQVTM, CDR2 ANQGSEA. DNA of the CDR3: TGCAGCGTTGGCTCTCTGGCAGGGGGAGAAAAACTGTTTTTT. Protein: CSVGSLAGGEKLFF.

This clonotype was recorded many times. The chain employs TRBV4-2 and TRBJ1-5; D call uncertain. The germline gives CDR1 LGHNA, CDR2 YNFKEQ. V lost 0 bases, J lost 2 bases, and 11 bases lay in between. CDR3 size: 16 residues. The CDR3 protein is CASSQDSAGGNQPQHF. The CDR3 nucleotides read TGTGCCAGCAGCCAAGATTCAGCCGGGGGCAATCAGCCCCAGCATTTT.

This clonotype occurred a few times. The chain uses TRBV24-1 and TRBJ2-7; no reliable D call. The CDR3 has 13 residues. Between the trimmed V and J ends, which lost 4 bases and 0 bases, there was a span of 6 bases. Germline V gene data show CDR1 as KGHDR and CDR2 as SFDVKD. The CDR3, as DNA: TGTGCCACCAGTGACGCGAACTCCTACGAGCAGTACTTC. It translates to CATSDANSYEQYF.

In this sample, this clonotype turned up a few times. The chain has TRBV15 and TRBJ2-5; D is possibly TRBD1 (6 bases). Germline values: CDR1 LNHNV, CDR2 YYDKDF (reference sequence). V lost 5 bases and J lost 2, with 12 bases in between. CDR3 length equals 14 residues. The CDR3 region has the DNA TGTGCCACCAGCCGGCGAGGGGGACAAGAGACCCAGTACTTC. Translating gives CATSRRGGQETQYF.

This clonotype has only a few counts. V usage is TRBV7-9 and J usage is TRBJ2-7; D is perhaps TRBD1 (5 bases). CDR3 length equals 13 residues. The germline V gene has CDR1 SEHNR and CDR2 FQNEAQ (reference sequence). V lost 0 bases, J lost 5 bases, and 8 bases lay in between. The CDR3 DNA reads as TGTGCCAGCAGCTTAGCAAACAGGCACGAGCAGTACTTC. Translation gives CASSLANRHEQYF.

The J gene is TRBJ2-5, the V gene TRBV11-2; D is perhaps TRBD2 (6 bases). The length of the CDR3 is 15 residues. Germline CDR1 and CDR2: SGHAT and FQNNGV. Trimming stripped 6 bases from V and 2 bases from J, with 16 bases between. As DNA, the CDR3 is TGTGCCAGCAGGAAGCCGGGACTTATACAAGAGACCCAGTACTTC. Its translation: CASRKPGLIQETQYF.

The V gene is TRBV5-4, the J gene TRBJ2-5; 11 bases line up with TRBD2. The germline V gene encodes CDR1 SGHNT and CDR2 YYREEE (reference sequence). The CDR3 runs to 16 residues. Losses at the gene ends were 4 bases for V and 4 bases for J; bases not matched to a gene: 9. The CDR3 nucleotides read TGTGCCAGCAGCCCTACTAGCGGGAGTCCGATAGAGACCCAGTACTTC. This gives the protein CASSPTSGSPIETQYF. Full variable domain (remainder filled in from reference TRBV5-4 and TRBJ2-5): ETGVTQSPTHLIKTRGQQVTLRCSSQSGHNTVSWYQQALGQGPQFIFQYYREEENGRGNFPPRFSGLQFPNYSSELNVNALELDDSALYLCASSPTSGSPIETQYFGPGTRLLVL.

The table lists this clonotype with many counts. The chain couples TRBV20-1 to TRBJ2-5, with D possibly being TRBD1 or TRBD2 (5 bases each). The length of the CDR3 is 12 residues. Germline CDR1 and CDR2: DFQATT and SNEGSKA (reference sequence). The germline V and J ends were trimmed by 5 bases and 2 bases, with 9 bases remaining between them. The CDR3 protein is CSAEGPQETQYF. CDR3 DNA: TGCAGTGCTGAGGGGCCTCAAGAGACCCAGTACTTC.

This chain links TRBV5-1 with TRBJ2-7; 9 bases line up with TRBD2. Germline V gene data show CDR1 as SGHRS and CDR2 as YFSETQ. This CDR3 has 16 amino acids. Unmatched junction bases numbered 9, after V lost 1 base and J lost 4 bases. The CDR3 is CASSLSSTSGYYEQYF. For the CDR3, the DNA is TGCGCCAGCAGCTTGTCGTCCACTAGCGGGTATTACGAGCAGTACTTC.